These T cell receptor beta chains were read from a single sample in a study of T-cell memory formation after mild COVID-19. TCRdb independently ran MiXCR on the 5' RACE reads; one entry per CDR3 protein. The top ten hold more than 2% of the sample, which has 130,000 to 150,000 distinct CDR3 sequences, over 6% seen once. Sequenced input: PBMCs or a T cell subset sorted from them (not recorded which). These receptors were obtained from an adult woman who had mild COVID-19 (a few samples of this study predate the infection). Cell type and time point are not known. Each CDR3 is given without its conserved first and last residue. Clone size is given for some rows only: seen once, a few or many times, or a class if the clone is expanded.

v_gene	j_gene	abundance	CDR3aa
TRBV5-1	TRBJ2-1	many	ASSSGANEQF
TRBV19	TRBJ1-5	few	ASNRAGFNQPQH
TRBV25-1	TRBJ2-2	few	ASSGTSGTPGAGELF
TRBV9	TRBJ1-2	few	ASSPGTGGGGYT
TRBV24-1	TRBJ1-2	many	ATSDPGQGDYGYT
TRBV20-1	TRBJ1-2	many	SATTGYGYT
TRBV6-5	TRBJ1-6	.	ASSYPRGARNSPLH
TRBV5-4	TRBJ2-1	many	ASSRGGPDNEQF
TRBV6-4	TRBJ2-2	many	ASSDSDTGELF
TRBV5-1	TRBJ2-3	many	ASSLGLAGTTDTQY
TRBV5-6	TRBJ2-3	.	ASSPGTRESNTQY
TRBV20-1	TRBJ1-2	many	SAHTGGGYGYT
TRBV20-1	TRBJ2-5	few	SATGEGFKETQY
TRBV7-9	TRBJ2-5	few	ASSSRAFEGETQY
TRBV5-4	TRBJ2-2	.	ASSLESGHTGELF
TRBV12-5	TRBJ2-1	few	ASVPGQGYNEQF
TRBV5-6	TRBJ1-1	many	ASSPGHRRDTEAF
TRBV7-8	TRBJ2-1	.	ASRRLAGGDNEQF
TRBV9	TRBJ2-2	few	ASSPAWGAPTGELF
TRBV7-9	TRBJ2-3	many	ASSLERGGTDTQY